The sequence of this T cell receptor beta chain was determined in a study of T cell responses to AZD1222 COVID-19 vaccine. This CDR3 has 15 residues. Trimming left V 3 bases short and J 5 bases short, with 13 bases between. Germline-derived CDR1 and CDR2 are LNHDA and SQIVND (reference sequence). Profiling relied on immunoSEQ multiplex PCR, and the TCRdb table lists in-frame clones only, not all of them. The sample has about 84,000 clones, 70% to 90% seen once. This chain connects TRBV19 to TRBJ1-4, with D unclear. The starting material was peripheral blood, obtained 28 days after the second AZD1222 dose. This TCR was sampled from an adult who received the AZD1222 COVID-19 vaccine. The CDR3 sequence: CASSIGGVVNEKLFF. The CDR3 coding sequence is TGTGCCAGTAGTATTGGAGGCGTTGTGAATGAAAAACTGTTTTTT.